This T cell receptor beta chain was sequenced for a study of CD8 T cells in ankylosing spondylitis. Study-level points and caveats: Disease-linked clones bore a CD8+ phenotype and were relatively rare in peripheral blood. Earlier reports found some motif variants in synovial fluid and blood in reactive arthritis. Seemingly characteristic of ankylosing spondylitis blood was a TCR beta motif consisting of several highly homologous variants.

This CDR3 has 16 residues. Germline V CDR1 and CDR2: SGHRS, YFSETQ. Losses at the gene ends were 0 bases for V and 4 bases for J; bases not matched to a gene: 7. TCRdb used MiXCR to reprocess the 5' RACE reads, holding one entry per CDR3 protein. The sample records around 540,000 distinct CDR3 sequences, about 13% being singletons. This clonotype was detected only a few times. The antigen remains unidentified. The sample consisted of blood, either unsorted or a sorted T cell fraction (not recorded which). The clonotype was recovered from a male donor with ankylosing spondylitis. The gene calls are TRBV5-1 and TRBJ1-1; 9 bases map to TRBD1. The CDR3 is CASSLALGQGSTEAFF. Here the CDR3 DNA reads TGCGCCAGCAGCTTGGCCCTAGGACAGGGGAGCACTGAAGCTTTCTTT.